This TCR beta chain was documented in a study of OX40 agonist ivuxolimab in advanced cancers. This table comes from immunoSEQ multiplex PCR, and its TCRdb copy is limited to in-frame clones, with some not included. Here the sample spans approximately 94,000 clones, roughly 80% being singletons. This specimen consisted of CD4+ or CD8+ T cells sorted from blood, obtained in a trial of the OX40 agonist ivuxolimab. The receptor's source is an adult with an advanced solid tumor such as melanoma, head and neck, liver or kidney cancer.

CDR3 in amino acids: CASSIGGDRVGYGYTF. The CDR3 DNA sequence: TGTGCCAGTAGTATCGGGGGGGACAGGGTCGGCTATGGCTACACCTTC. The chain employs TRBV19 and TRBJ1-2; 9 bases match TRBD1. Germline assignment: CDR1 LNHDA and CDR2 SQIVND (reference sequence). This CDR3 region has 16 residues. Trimming at V came to 3 bases and at J to 4 bases, leaving 9 bases not matched to a gene.